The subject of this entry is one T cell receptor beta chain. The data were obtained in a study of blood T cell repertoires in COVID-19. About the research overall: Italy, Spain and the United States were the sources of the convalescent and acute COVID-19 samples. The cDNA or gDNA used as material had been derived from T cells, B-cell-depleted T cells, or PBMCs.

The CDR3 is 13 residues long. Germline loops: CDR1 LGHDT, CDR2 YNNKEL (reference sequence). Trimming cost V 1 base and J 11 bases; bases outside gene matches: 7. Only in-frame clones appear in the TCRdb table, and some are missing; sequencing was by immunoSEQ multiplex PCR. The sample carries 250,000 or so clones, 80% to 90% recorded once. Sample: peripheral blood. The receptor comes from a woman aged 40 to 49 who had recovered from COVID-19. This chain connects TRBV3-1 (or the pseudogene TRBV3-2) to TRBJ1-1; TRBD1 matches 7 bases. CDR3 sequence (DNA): TGTGCCAGCAGCCAAGGGGGGACAGAGATGGCTTTCTTT. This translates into CASSQGGTEMAFF.